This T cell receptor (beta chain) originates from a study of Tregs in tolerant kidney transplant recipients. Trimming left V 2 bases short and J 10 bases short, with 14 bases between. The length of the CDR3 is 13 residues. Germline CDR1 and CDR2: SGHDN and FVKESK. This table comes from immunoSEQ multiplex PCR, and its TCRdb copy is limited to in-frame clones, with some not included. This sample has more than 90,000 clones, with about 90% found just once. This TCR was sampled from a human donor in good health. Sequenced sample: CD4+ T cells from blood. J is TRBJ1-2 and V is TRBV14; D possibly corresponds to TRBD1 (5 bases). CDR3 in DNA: TGTGCCAGCAGCCAATCGGGACCGCTCGCCTACACCTTC. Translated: CASSQSGPLAYTF. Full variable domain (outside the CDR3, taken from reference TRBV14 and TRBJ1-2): EAGVTQFPSHSVIEKGQTVTLRCDPISGHDNLYWYRRVMGKEIKFLLHFVKESKQDESGMPNNRFLAERTGGTYSTLKVQPAELEDSGVYFCASSQSGPLAYTFGSGTRLTVV.